This T cell receptor (beta chain) was captured in a study of Graves' ophthalmopathy and Graves' hyperthyroidism. Study-level results: This model predicted ophthalmopathy progression (sensitivity around 70%, specificity about 72%).

Having ophthalmopathy, the donors showed moderate-to-severe activity, CAS ≥3 and NOSPECS ≥4, with disease lasting under 3 months. There are a few counts of this clonotype. Its matching antigen is unknown. The study amplified TCR beta CDR3 regions using RNA transcripts. Scientists carried out first-round RT-PCR using HTBI primers and then a second-round multiplex PCR. TCRdb analysed the multiplex PCR reads with MiXCR anew, one entry per CDR3 protein. The sample yields around 660,000 distinct CDR3 sequences, about two fifths seen once. V shed 6 bases, J shed 0 bases, and the junction held 5 bases outside the gene matches. CDR1 and CDR2 (germline): SGHTA, FQGNSA. CDR3 size: 15 residues.

This rearrangement joins TRBV7-2 to TRBJ2-7; 10 nucleotides match TRBD2. The sequencing input was peripheral blood. The receptor comes from an adult man with Graves' ophthalmopathy. The CDR3 reads CASSRTSGNSYEQYF. The CDR3 DNA reads as TGTGCCAGCAGTCGGACTAGCGGCAACTCCTACGAGCAGTACTTC.